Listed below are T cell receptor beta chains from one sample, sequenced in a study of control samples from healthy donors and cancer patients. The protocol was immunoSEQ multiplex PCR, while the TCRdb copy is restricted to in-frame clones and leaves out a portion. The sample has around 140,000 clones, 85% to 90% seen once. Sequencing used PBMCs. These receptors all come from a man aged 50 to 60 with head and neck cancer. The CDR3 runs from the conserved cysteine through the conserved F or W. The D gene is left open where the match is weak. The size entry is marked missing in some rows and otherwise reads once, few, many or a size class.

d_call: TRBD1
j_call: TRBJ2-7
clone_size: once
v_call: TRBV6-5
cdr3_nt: TGTGCCAGCAGCCCCGGGACAGGGGTCTACGAGCAGTACTTC
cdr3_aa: CASSPGTGVYEQYF

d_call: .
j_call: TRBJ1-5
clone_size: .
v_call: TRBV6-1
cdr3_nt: TGTGCCAGCAGTGAATTGGAGGGAACTCAGCCCCAGCATTTT
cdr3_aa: CASSELEGTQPQHF

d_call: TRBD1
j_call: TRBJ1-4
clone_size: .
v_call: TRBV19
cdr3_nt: TGTGCCAGTCCTCTAGGGGGCCGGGGACCTTCGGAAAAACTGTTTTTT
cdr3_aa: CASPLGGRGPSEKLFF

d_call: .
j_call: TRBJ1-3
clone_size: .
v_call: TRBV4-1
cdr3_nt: TGCGCCAGCAGTTCTAGGGGAGTGCGGGGAAACACCATATATTTT
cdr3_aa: CASSSRGVRGNTIYF

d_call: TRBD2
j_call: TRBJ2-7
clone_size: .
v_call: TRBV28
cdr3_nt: TGTGCCAGCAGTTTAGGCGGGAGGTACGAGCAGTACTTC
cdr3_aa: CASSLGGRYEQYF

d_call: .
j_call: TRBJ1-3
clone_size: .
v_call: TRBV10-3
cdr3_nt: TGTGCCATCACTAGTACAGGATCTGGAAACACCATATATTTT
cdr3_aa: CAITSTGSGNTIYF

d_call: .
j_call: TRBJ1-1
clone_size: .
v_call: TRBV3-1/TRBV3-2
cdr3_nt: TGTGCCAGCAGCCAAATTACGGACCTCTATAACACTGAAGCTTTCTTT
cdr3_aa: CASSQITDLYNTEAFF

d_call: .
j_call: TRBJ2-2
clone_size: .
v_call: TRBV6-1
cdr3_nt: TGTGCCAGCAGTGAATCGTCGGGGGCGCAAGTTAGGGCCGGGGAGCTGTTTTTT
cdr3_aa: CASSESSGAQVRAGELFF

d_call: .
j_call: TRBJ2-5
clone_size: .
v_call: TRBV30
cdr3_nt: TGTGCCTGGAGTGTAGGAGGGAGGGAGACCCAGTACTTC
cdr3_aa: CAWSVGGRETQYF

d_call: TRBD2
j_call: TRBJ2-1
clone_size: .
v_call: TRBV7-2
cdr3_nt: TGTGCCAGCAGCCCAAAGAATCGACTAGCGGGAGACAATGAGCAGTTCTTC
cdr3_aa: CASSPKNRLAGDNEQFF

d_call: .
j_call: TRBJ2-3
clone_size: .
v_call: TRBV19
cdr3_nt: TGTGCCAGTTCCGACAGACCCAAGCAAGTTGATACGCAGTATTTT
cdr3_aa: CASSDRPKQVDTQYF

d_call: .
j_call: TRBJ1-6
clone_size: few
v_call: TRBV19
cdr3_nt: TGTGCCAGTAGGGCAGGGAGCTCCTATAATTCACCCCTCCACTTT
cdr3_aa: CASRAGSSYNSPLHF

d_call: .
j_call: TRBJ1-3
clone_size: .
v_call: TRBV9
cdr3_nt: TGTGCCAGCAGCCCCACAGGAAACTCTGGAAACACCATATATTTT
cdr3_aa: CASSPTGNSGNTIYF

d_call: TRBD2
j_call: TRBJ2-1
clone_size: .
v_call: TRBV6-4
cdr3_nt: TGTGCCAGCAGTGTAGGGCTAGCGGGTTACAATGAGCAGTTCTTC
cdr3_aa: CASSVGLAGYNEQFF

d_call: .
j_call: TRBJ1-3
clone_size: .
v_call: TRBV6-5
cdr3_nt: TGTGCCAGCCATATGGGCAGGTTTTATGACACCATATATTTT
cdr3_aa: CASHMGRFYDTIYF

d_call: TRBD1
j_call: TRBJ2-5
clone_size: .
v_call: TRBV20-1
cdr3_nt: TGCAGTGCTAGTGGAGTGAGAGGGACAGCGAACCAAGAGACCCAGTACTTC
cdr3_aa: CSASGVRGTANQETQYF

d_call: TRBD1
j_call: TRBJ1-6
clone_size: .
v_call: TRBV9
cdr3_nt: TGTGCCAGCAGCGGTAGACAGGGGTTGAGATCACCCCTCCACTTT
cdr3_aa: CASSGRQGLRSPLHF

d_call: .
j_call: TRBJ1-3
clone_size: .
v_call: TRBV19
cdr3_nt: TGTGCCAGTAGCGAGACAGTATCCTCCCCGGTCGGCAATTTT
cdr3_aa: CASSETVSSPVGNF

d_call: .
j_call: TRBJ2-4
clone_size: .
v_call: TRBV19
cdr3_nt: TGTGCCACTCAAACCCCCGGGGACATTCAGTACTTC
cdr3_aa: CATQTPGDIQYF

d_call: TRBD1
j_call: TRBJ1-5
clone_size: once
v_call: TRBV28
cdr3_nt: TGTGCCAGCCAGGGCACCATACAGGGGGCTCAGCCCCAGCATTTT
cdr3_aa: CASQGTIQGAQPQHF

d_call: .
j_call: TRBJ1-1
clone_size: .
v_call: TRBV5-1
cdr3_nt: TGCGCCAGCAGCTTAGTAGAAGGGGTCGCCACTGAAGCTTTCTTT
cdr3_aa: CASSLVEGVATEAFF

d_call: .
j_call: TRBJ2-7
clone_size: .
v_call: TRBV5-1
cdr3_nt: TGCGCCAGCAGCTTGGTCGGGGAGGCCCACTCCTACGAGCAGTACTTC
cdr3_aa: CASSLVGEAHSYEQYF

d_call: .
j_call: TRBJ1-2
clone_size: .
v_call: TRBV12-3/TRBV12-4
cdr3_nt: TGTGCCAGCAGTTTAGAACAGGGCTTTGGCTACACCTTC
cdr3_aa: CASSLEQGFGYTF

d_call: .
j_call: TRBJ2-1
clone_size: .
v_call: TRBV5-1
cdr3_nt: TGCGCCAGCAGCTTGGGACGGGGGAGCTCCTACAATGAGCAGTTCTTC
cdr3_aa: CASSLGRGSSYNEQFF

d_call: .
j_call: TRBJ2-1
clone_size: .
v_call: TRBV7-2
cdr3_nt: TGTGCCAGCAGCGCAGACGGTAGCTCCTACAATGAGCAGTTCTTC
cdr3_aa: CASSADGSSYNEQFF

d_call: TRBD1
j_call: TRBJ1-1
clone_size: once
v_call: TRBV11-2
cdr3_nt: TGTGCCAGCAGCGAGACAGGGTTGGGTGAAGCTTTCTTT
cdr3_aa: CASSETGLGEAFF

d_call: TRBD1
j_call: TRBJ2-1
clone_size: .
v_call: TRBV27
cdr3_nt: TGTGCCAGCAGTCCAGGGGGCGCGTCCAATGAGCAGTTCTTC
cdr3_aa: CASSPGGASNEQFF